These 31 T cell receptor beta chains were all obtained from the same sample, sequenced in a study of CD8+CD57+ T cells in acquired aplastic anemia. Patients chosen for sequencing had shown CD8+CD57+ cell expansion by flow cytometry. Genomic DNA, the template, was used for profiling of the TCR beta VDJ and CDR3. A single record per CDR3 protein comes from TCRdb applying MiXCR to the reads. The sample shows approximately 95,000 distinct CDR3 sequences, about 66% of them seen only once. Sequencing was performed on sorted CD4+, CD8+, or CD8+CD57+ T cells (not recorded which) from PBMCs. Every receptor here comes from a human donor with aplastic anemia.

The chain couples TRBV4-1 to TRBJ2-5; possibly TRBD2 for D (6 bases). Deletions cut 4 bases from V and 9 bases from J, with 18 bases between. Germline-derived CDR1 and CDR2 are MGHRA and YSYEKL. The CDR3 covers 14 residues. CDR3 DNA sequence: TGCGCCAGCAGCCCCGATAGATATCCGGGGGCCCAGTACTTC. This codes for CASSPDRYPGAQYF.

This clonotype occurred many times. In nucleotides, the CDR3 is TGTGCCAGCAGTGTTAGCGGCTCCTACAATGAGCAGTTCTTC. Its protein product is CASSVSGSYNEQFF. The chain recombines TRBV2 with TRBJ2-1; possibly TRBD2 for D (6 bases). The V and J ends lost 4 bases and 0 bases respectively, with 7 bases between them. In germline, CDR1 is SNHLY, CDR2 FYNNEI. The CDR3 is made up of 14 amino acids.

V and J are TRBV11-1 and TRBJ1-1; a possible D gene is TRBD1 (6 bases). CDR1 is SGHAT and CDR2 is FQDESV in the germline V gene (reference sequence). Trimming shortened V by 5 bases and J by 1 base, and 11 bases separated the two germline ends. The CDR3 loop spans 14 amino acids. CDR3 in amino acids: CASSPGQKNTEAFF. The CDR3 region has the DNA TGTGCCAGCAGCCCCGGACAGAAGAACACTGAAGCTTTCTTT.

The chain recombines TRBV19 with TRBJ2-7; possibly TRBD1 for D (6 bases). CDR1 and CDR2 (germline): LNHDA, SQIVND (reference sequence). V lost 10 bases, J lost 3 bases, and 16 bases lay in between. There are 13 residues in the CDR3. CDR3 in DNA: TGTGCCACATTTAGGGGGAAGGACTACGAGCAGTACTTC. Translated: CATFRGKDYEQYF. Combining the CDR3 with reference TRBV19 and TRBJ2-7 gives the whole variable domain DGGITQSPKYLFRKEGQNVTLSCEQNLNHDAMYWYRQDPGQGLRLIYYSQIVNDFQKGDIAEGYSVSREKKESFPLTVTSAQKNPTAFYLCATFRGKDYEQYFGPGTRLTVT.

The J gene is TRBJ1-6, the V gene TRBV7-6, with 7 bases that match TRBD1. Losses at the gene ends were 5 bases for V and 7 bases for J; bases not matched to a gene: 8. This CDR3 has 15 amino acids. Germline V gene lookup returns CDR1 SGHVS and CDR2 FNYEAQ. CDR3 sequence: CASSERQGGNSPLHF. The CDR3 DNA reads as TGTGCCAGCAGCGAGAGACAGGGTGGCAATTCACCCCTCCACTTT.

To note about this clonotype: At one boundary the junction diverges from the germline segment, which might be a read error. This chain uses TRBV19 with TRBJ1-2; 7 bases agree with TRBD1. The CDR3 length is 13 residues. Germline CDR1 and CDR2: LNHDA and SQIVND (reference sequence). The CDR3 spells CASTPGQNYGYTF. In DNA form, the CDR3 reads TGTGCCAGTACCCCGGGACAGAACTACGGCTACACCTTC.

The CDR3 loop is CASSPRGQAHNSPLHF. The DNA of the CDR3 is TGTGCCAGCAGTCCTCGAGGGCAGGCACATAATTCACCCCTCCACTTT. The J gene is TRBJ1-6, the V gene TRBV12-3 or TRBV12-4; D is uncertain. The CDR3 totals 16 residues. V was shortened by 5 bases and J by 5 bases, with 16 bases between the two germline ends.

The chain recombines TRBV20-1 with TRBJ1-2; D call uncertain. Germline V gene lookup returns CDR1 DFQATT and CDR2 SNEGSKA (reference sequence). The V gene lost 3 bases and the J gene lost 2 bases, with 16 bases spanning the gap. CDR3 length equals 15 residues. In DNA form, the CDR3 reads TGCAGTGCTAGGCAAGGTACAGCTACAAACTATGGCTACACCTTC. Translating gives CSARQGTATNYGYTF.

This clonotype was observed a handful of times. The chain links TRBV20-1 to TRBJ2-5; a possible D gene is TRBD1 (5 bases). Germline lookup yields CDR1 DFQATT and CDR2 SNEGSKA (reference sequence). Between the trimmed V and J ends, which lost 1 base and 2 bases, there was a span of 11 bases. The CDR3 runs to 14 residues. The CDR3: CSARVMAGQETQYF. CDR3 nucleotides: TGCAGTGCTAGAGTGATGGCAGGGCAAGAGACCCAGTACTTC.

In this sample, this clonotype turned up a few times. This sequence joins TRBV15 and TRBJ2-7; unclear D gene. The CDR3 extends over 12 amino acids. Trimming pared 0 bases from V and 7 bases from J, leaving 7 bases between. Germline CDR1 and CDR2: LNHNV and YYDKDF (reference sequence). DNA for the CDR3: TGTGCCACCAGCAGAGAGCTGGGTGAGCAGTACTTC. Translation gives CATSRELGEQYF.

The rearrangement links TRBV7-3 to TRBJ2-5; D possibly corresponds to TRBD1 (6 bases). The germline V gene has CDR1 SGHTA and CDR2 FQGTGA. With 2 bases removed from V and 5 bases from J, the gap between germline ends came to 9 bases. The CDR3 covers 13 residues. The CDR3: CASSLGGRETQYF. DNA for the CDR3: TGTGCCAGCAGCTTAGGGGGCCGGGAGACCCAGTACTTC.

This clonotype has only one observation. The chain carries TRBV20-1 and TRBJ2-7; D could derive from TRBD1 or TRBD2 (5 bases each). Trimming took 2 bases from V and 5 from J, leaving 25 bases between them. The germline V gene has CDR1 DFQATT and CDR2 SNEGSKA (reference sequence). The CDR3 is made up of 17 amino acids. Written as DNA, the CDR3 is TGCAGTGCTAGACATCTCTTATCTAGGGGCAACGGGGACGAGCAGTACTTC. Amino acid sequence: CSARHLLSRGNGDEQYF.

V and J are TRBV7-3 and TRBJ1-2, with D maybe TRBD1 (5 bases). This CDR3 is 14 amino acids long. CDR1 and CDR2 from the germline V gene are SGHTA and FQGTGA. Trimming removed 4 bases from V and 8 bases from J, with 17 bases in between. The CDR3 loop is CASSSDGPGRGYTF. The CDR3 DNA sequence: TGTGCCAGCAGCTCAGATGGTCCGGGGCGCGGCTACACCTTC.

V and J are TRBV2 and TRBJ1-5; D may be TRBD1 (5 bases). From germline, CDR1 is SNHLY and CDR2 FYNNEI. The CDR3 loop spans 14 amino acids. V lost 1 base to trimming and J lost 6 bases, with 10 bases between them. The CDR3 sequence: CASSEVAGSQPQHF. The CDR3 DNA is TGTGCCAGCAGTGAAGTCGCAGGGAGTCAGCCCCAGCATTTT.

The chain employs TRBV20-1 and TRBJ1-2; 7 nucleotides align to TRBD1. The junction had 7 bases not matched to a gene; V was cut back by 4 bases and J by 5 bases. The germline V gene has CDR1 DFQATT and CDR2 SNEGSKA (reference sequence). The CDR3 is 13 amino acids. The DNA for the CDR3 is TGCAGTGCTAAGACAGGGTGGGGGTATGGCTACACCTTC. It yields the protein CSAKTGWGYGYTF.

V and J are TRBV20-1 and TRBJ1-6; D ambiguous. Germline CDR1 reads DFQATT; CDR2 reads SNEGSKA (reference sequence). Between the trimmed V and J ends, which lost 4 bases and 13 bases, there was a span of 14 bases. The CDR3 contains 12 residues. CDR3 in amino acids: CSATGQLSPLHF. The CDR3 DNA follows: TGCAGTGCTACGGGCCAGCTGTCGCCCCTCCACTTT.

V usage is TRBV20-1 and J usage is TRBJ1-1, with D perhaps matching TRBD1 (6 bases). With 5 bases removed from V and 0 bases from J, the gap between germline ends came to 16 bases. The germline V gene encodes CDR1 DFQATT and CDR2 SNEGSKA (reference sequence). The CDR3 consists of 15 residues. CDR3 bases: TGCAGTGCTCGCCCCGGGACACCCATGAACACTGAAGCTTTCTTT. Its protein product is CSARPGTPMNTEAFF.

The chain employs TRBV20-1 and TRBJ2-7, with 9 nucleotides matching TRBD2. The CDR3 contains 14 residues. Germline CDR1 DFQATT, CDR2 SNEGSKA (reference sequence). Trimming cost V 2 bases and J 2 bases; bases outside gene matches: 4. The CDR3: CSARILAGAYEQYF. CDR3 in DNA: TGCAGTGCTAGAATATTAGCGGGGGCCTACGAGCAGTACTTC.

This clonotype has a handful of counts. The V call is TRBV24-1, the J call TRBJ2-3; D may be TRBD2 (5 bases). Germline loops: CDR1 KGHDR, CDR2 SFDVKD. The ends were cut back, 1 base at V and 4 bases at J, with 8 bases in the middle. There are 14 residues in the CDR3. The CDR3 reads CATSDFPRADTQYF. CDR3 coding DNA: TGTGCCACCAGTGATTTTCCGAGGGCAGATACGCAGTATTTT.

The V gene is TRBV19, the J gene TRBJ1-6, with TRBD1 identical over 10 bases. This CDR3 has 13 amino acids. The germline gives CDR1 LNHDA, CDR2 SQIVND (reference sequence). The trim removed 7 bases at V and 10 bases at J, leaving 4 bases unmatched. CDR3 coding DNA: TGTGCCAGTACCTGGGACAGGGGCTCACCCCTCCACTTT. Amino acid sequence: CASTWDRGSPLHF.

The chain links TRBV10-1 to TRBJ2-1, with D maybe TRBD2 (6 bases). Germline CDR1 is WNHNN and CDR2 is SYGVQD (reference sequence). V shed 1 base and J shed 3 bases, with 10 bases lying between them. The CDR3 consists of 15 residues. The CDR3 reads CASSELEGIYNEQFF. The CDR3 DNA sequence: TGCGCCAGCAGTGAGTTGGAGGGGATCTACAATGAGCAGTTCTTC.

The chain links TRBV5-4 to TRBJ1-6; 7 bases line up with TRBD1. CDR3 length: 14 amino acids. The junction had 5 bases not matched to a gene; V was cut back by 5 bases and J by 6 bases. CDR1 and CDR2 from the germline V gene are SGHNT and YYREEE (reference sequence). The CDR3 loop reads CASSPQGFNSPLHF. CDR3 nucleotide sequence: TGTGCCAGCAGTCCACAGGGGTTTAATTCACCCCTCCACTTT.

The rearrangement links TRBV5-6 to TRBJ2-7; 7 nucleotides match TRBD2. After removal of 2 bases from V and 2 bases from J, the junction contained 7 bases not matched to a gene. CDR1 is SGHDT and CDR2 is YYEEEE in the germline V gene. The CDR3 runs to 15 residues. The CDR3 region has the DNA TGTGCCAGCAGCTTCCCTGGCGGGGGAGCCTACGAGCAGTACTTC. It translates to CASSFPGGGAYEQYF.

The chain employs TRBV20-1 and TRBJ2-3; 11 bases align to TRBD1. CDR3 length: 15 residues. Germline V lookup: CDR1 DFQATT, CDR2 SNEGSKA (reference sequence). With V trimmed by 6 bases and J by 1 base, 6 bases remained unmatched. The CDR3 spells CSAPGQGARTDTQYF. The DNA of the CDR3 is TGCAGTGCCCCAGGACAGGGGGCCCGCACAGATACGCAGTATTTT.

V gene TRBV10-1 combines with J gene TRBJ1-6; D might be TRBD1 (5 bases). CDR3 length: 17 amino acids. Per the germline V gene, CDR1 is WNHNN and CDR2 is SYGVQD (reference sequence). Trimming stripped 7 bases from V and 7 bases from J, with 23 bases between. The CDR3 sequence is CASMGSGAPFVNSPLHF. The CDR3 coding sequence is TGCGCCAGCATGGGGAGTGGGGCGCCGTTCGTAAATTCACCCCTCCACTTT.

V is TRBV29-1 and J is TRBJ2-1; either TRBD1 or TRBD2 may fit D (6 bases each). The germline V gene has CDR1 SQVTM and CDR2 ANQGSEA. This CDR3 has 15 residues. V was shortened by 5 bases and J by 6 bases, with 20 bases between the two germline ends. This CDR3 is CSVMGGRREGNEQFF. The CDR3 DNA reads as TGCAGCGTTATGGGGGGCCGAAGAGAAGGCAATGAGCAGTTCTTC.

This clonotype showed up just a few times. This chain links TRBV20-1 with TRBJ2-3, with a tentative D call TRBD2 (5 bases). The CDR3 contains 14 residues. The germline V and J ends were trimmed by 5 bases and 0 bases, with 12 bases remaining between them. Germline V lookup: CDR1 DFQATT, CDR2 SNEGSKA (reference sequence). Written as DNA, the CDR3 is TGCAGTGCTGCAACTAGTCGCAGCACAGATACGCAGTATTTT. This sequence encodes CSAATSRSTDTQYF.

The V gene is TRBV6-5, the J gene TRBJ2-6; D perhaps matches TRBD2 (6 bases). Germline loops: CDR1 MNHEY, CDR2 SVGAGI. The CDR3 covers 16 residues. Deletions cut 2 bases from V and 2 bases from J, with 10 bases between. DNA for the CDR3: TGTGCCAGCAGTTACCGACGGGGGACTGGGGCCAACGTCCTGACTTTC. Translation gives CASSYRRGTGANVLTF.

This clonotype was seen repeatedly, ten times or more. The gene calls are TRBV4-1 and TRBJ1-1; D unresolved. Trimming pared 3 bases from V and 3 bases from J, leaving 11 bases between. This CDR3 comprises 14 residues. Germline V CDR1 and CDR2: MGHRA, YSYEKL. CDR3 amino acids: CASSQVTGYTEAFF. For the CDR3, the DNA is TGCGCCAGCAGCCAGGTCACTGGTTACACTGAAGCTTTCTTT.

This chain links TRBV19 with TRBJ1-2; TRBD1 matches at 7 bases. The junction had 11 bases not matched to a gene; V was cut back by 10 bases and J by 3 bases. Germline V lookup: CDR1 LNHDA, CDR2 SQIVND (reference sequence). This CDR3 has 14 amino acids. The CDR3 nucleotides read TGTGCCACCTCCGGGACAGCCTCTTACTATGGCTACACCTTC. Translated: CATSGTASYYGYTF.

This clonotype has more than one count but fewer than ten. CDR3 residues: CATSDSRVADTQYF. As DNA, the CDR3 is TGTGCCACCAGTGATTCCAGGGTAGCAGATACGCAGTATTTT. The chain has TRBV24-1 and TRBJ2-3, with a weak D call TRBD1 (5 bases). There are 14 residues in the CDR3. Between the trimmed V and J ends, which lost 2 bases and 4 bases, there was a span of 9 bases. The germline V gene has CDR1 KGHDR and CDR2 SFDVKD.